This TCR beta chain stems from a study of blood T cell repertoires in COVID-19. CDR3 length: 16 residues. In germline, CDR1 is SGHRS, CDR2 YFSETQ. V was pared by 1 base and J by 1 base, with 11 bases between. In the authors' workflow: Researchers report that nucleated cell counts were estimated from reference gene primer amplification. Clones were sequenced by immunoSEQ multiplex PCR, and TCRdb holds only the in-frame ones, with some missing. D and trimming were read from the DNA, whereas the V and J calls and clone size are those reported in that table. The sample lists more than 70,000 clones; approximately 86% were seen once. In its sample, this clone was seen once.

This TCR was recovered from an older man with active or convalescent COVID-19. Sequencing was done on a sample of peripheral blood. V and J are TRBV5-1 and TRBJ2-2, with TRBD1 as a possible D gene (5 bases). CDR3 sequence reads: CASSLLARGNTGELFF. As DNA, the CDR3 is TGCGCCAGCAGCTTGTTGGCTAGGGGGAACACCGGGGAGCTGTTTTTT.